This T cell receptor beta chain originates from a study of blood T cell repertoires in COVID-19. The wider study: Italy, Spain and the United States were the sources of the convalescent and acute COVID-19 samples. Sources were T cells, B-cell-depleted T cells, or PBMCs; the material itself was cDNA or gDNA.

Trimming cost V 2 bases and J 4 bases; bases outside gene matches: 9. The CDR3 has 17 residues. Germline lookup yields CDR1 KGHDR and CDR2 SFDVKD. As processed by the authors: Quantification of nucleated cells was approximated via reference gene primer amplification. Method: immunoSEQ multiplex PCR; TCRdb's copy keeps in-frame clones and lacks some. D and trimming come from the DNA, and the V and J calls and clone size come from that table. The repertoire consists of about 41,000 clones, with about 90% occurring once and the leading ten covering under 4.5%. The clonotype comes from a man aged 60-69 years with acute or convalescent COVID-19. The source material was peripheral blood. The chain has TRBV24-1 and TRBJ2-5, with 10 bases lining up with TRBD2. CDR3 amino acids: CATSDSKRGGFGETQYF. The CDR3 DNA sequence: TGTGCCACCAGTGATTCGAAGCGGGGGGGCTTTGGAGAGACCCAGTACTTC.